The T cell receptor (beta chain) described here comes from a study of T cell responses to AZD1222 COVID-19 vaccine. Trimming shortened V by 3 bases and J by 2 bases, and 11 bases separated the two germline ends. CDR3 length: 15 residues. Germline V gene lookup returns CDR1 MNHEY and CDR2 SMNVEV (reference sequence). Clones were sequenced by immunoSEQ multiplex PCR, and TCRdb holds only the in-frame ones, with some missing. The sample holds around 160,000 clones, roughly 94% seen once. This rearrangement joins TRBV27 to TRBJ2-1; either TRBD1 or TRBD2 may fit D (5 bases each). The sequence was obtained from an adult who received the AZD1222 COVID-19 vaccine. The sequencing here drew on peripheral blood, taken 28 days after the second AZD1222 dose. CDR3 sequence reads: CASSFGASTYNEQFF. The CDR3 nucleotides read TGTGCCAGCAGTTTTGGGGCTAGCACCTACAATGAGCAGTTCTTC.